The 28 T cell receptor beta chains listed next were all sequenced from one sample in a study of T cell responses to AZD1222 COVID-19 vaccine. TCRdb keeps only in-frame clones here, not all; method: immunoSEQ multiplex PCR. The repertoire holds approximately 100,000 clones, with roughly 88% as singletons. Sequenced material: peripheral blood, taken on day 0 of AZD1222 vaccination. The receptor source for this set is an adult in good health.

The J gene is TRBJ1-2, the V gene TRBV6-5; D is unresolved. The germline V gene encodes CDR1 MNHEY and CDR2 SVGAGI. The CDR3 covers 12 residues. Trimming cost V 4 bases and J 8 bases, with 11 bases left between them. The CDR3 sequence is CASSLDSTGYTF. The CDR3 region has the DNA TGTGCCAGCAGTTTAGACTCTACGGGCTACACCTTC.

This chain uses TRBV6-2 or TRBV6-3 with TRBJ1-5; D is ambiguous. V was trimmed by 2 bases and J by 3 bases, leaving 11 bases between them. CDR1 MNHEY and CDR2 SVGEGT come from the germline V gene. The CDR3 loop spans 15 amino acids. The CDR3 protein is CASSYNSRFNQPQHF. CDR3 nucleotides: TGTGCCAGCAGTTACAACAGCCGCTTCAATCAGCCCCAGCATTTT.

The rearrangement uses TRBV24-1 and TRBJ2-3; no clear D. Germline V lookup: CDR1 KGHDR, CDR2 SFDVKD. The CDR3 loop spans 13 amino acids. Trimming took 5 bases from V and 0 from J, leaving 5 bases between them. The CDR3 DNA reads TGTGCCACCAGTGGCGGAAGCACAGATACGCAGTATTTT. The encoded protein is CATSGGSTDTQYF.

This clone was seen only once. The J gene is TRBJ1-3, the V gene TRBV10-3, with 9 bases fitting TRBD1. V lost 6 bases and J lost 2; bases outside the gene matches: 2. The germline V gene encodes CDR1 ENHRY and CDR2 SYGVKD. The CDR3 covers 14 residues. In nucleotides, the CDR3 is TGTGCCATCAGCCGACAGGGGGCTGGAAACACCATATATTTT. It translates to CAISRQGAGNTIYF.

The chain joins TRBV9 to TRBJ2-5; D is possibly TRBD2 (6 bases). Trimming cost V 7 bases and J 2 bases, with 15 bases left between them. This CDR3 comprises 14 residues. CDR1 is SGDLS, CDR2 YYNGEE, per germline. CDR3 sequence: CASSPGTLQETQYF. DNA for the CDR3: TGTGCCAGCTCCCCAGGGACTCTTCAAGAGACCCAGTACTTC. The full variable domain, with the rest looked up from reference TRBV9 and TRBJ2-5, is DSGVTQTPKHLITATGQRVTLRCSPRSGDLSVYWYQQSLDQGLQFLIQYYNGEERAKGNILERFSAQQFPDLHSELNLSSLELGDSALYFCASSPGTLQETQYFGPGTRLLVL.

The chain combines TRBV19 with TRBJ2-2; D ambiguous. CDR1 is LNHDA, CDR2 SQIVND, per germline (reference sequence). Trimming left V 7 bases short and J 6 bases short, with 6 bases between. The CDR3 spans 11 residues. The DNA of the CDR3 is TGTGCCAGTAAGGCTGCCGGGGAGCTGTTTTTT. Translating gives CASKAAGELFF.

The chain uses TRBV28 and TRBJ1-5; unclear D gene. This CDR3 is built from 17 residues. V gave up 4 bases and J gave up 4 bases, with 20 bases separating them. Germline V gene data show CDR1 as MDHEN and CDR2 as SYDVKM. The CDR3 nucleotides are TGTGCCAGCAGTTCCTACTACCTTGTGCGGGGTAATCAGCCCCAGCATTTT. Its protein is CASSSYYLVRGNQPQHF.

The genes are TRBV27 and TRBJ1-4; no clear D. The CDR3 totals 12 residues. Trimming cost V 6 bases and J 8 bases, with 10 bases left between them. CDR1 is MNHEY, CDR2 SMNVEV, per germline (reference sequence). The CDR3 here is CASRHPGEKLFF. The CDR3 nucleotides read TGTGCCAGCAGGCACCCGGGGGAAAAACTGTTTTTT.

In the case of this clone: The sample has other DNA sequences that encode this CDR3 too. The rearrangement joins TRBV18 to TRBJ2-7; 7 bases map to TRBD1. With 1 base clipped from V and 5 bases from J, the junction kept 5 bases outside the gene matches. The CDR3 is 14 residues long. Germline V gives CDR1 KGHSH, CDR2 LQKENI. The DNA for the CDR3 is TGTGCCAGCTCACCACGACAGGGAGTCAACGAGCAGTACTTC. This sequence encodes CASSPRQGVNEQYF.

The chain carries TRBV6-5 and TRBJ2-2; 13 nucleotides line up with TRBD2. Germline-derived CDR1 and CDR2 are MNHEY and SVGAGI. The ends lost 4 bases at V and 5 bases at J; junction bases unmatched: 4. There are 16 residues in the CDR3. The CDR3 protein is CASSFGTSGVTGELFF. The CDR3 DNA sequence: TGTGCCAGCAGTTTCGGGACTAGCGGGGTAACCGGGGAGCTGTTTTTT.

This sequence joins TRBV3-1 (or the pseudogene TRBV3-2) and TRBJ1-2; D gene uncertain. Trimming left V 0 bases short and J 8 bases short, with 13 bases between. The CDR3 covers 14 residues. The V gene's germline CDR1 is LGHDT and CDR2 YNNKEL (reference sequence). The CDR3 spells CASSQDTGRGGYTF. Written as DNA, the CDR3 is TGTGCCAGCAGCCAAGATACCGGCCGAGGAGGCTACACCTTC.

This clone occurred once. The chain recombines TRBV9 with TRBJ1-1; TRBD1 matches 9 bases. The CDR3 has 15 residues. Germline V lookup: CDR1 SGDLS, CDR2 YYNGEE. J lost 5 bases, V lost 3 bases, and 8 bases had no gene match. In DNA form, the CDR3 reads TGTGCCAGCAGCGCCACAGGGGGCTCGAGGACTGAAGCTTTCTTT. Translated, it gives CASSATGGSRTEAFF.

The V and J genes are TRBV9 and TRBJ1-1, with 7 positions matching TRBD1. V was clipped by 0 bases and J by 5 bases; unmatched bases: 4. CDR3 length: 14 residues. Germline V gene lookup returns CDR1 SGDLS and CDR2 YYNGEE. CDR3 bases: TGTGCCAGCAGCGTAGGATCAGGGGGGACTGAAGCTTTCTTT. Protein sequence: CASSVGSGGTEAFF.

V gene TRBV27 combines with J gene TRBJ2-2; D gene ambiguous. Germline CDR1 and CDR2: MNHEY and SMNVEV (reference sequence). The CDR3 is 15 residues long. Trimming removed 5 bases from V and 2 bases from J, with 12 bases in between. The CDR3 coding sequence is TGTGCCAGCAGTCCCCCGACTTTCAACACCGGGGAGCTGTTTTTT. Translating it yields CASSPPTFNTGELFF.

CDR3 in amino acids: CASRGHSGNTIYF. The CDR3 DNA follows: TGTGCCAGCAGGGGTCACTCTGGAAACACCATATATTTT. This chain links TRBV7-3 with TRBJ1-3; D ambiguous. Per germline, CDR1 SGHTA and CDR2 FQGTGA. The CDR3 spans 13 residues. V lost 6 bases to trimming and J lost 0 bases, with 6 bases between them.

This clone has a handful of counts. This chain connects TRBV19 to TRBJ1-2; tentative D call: TRBD1 (5 bases). The germline V gene has CDR1 LNHDA and CDR2 SQIVND (reference sequence). The CDR3 length is 15 residues. Trimming stripped 1 base from V and 5 bases from J, with 14 bases between. CDR3 bases: TGTGCCAGTAGTATAGCGTCGGGGCGGAGATATGGCTACACCTTC. Protein: CASSIASGRRYGYTF.

Written as DNA, the CDR3 is TGTGCCAGCCAGAAAATCGAAGCCTCTGGAAACACCATATATTTT. This gives the protein CASQKIEASGNTIYF. The rearrangement joins TRBV19 to TRBJ1-3, with D unclear. Trimming removed 9 bases at V and 0 bases at J, with 15 bases between. The CDR3 has 15 amino acids. CDR1 LNHDA and CDR2 SQIVND come from the germline V gene (reference sequence).

The V call is TRBV2, the J call TRBJ2-7; possible D gene TRBD2, 6 bases. Germline CDR1 is SNHLY and CDR2 is FYNNEI. CDR3 size: 14 residues. The V gene lost 5 bases and the J gene lost 2 bases, with 13 bases spanning the gap. The CDR3 DNA reads as TGTGCCAGCAGTCGGGACTTGTTGGCCTACGAGCAGTACTTC. This sequence encodes CASSRDLLAYEQYF.

The rearrangement uses TRBV7-8 and TRBJ1-5, with a tentative D call TRBD1 (5 bases). The V gene lost 5 bases and the J gene lost 2 bases, with 13 bases spanning the gap. Germline values: CDR1 SGHVS, CDR2 FQNEAQ. CDR3 length: 15 residues. CDR3 DNA: TGTGCCAGCAGCCTAGACAGAAAGGGCAATCAGCCCCAGCATTTT. This gives the protein CASSLDRKGNQPQHF.

V and J are TRBV6-1 and TRBJ2-5; D is ambiguous. Germline CDR1 MNHNS, CDR2 SASEGT. This CDR3 contains 15 residues. The germline V and J ends were trimmed by 2 bases and 4 bases, with 14 bases remaining between them. The CDR3 loop is CASSELGSGTETQYF. For the CDR3, the DNA is TGTGCCAGCAGTGAACTCGGATCTGGAACAGAGACCCAGTACTTC.

The V and J genes are TRBV2 and TRBJ2-1; TRBD2 matches at 8 bases. J gave up 4 bases and V 5 bases, and 7 bases lay outside the gene matches. From germline, CDR1 is SNHLY and CDR2 FYNNEI. The CDR3 totals 15 residues. The CDR3, as DNA: TGTGCCAGCAGTCCTACAAGCGGGAGTTACAATGAGCAGTTCTTC. This sequence encodes CASSPTSGSYNEQFF.

This chain joins TRBV9 and TRBJ2-2; no clear D gene. The germline V gene encodes CDR1 SGDLS and CDR2 YYNGEE. This CDR3 is 16 amino acids long. V was pared by 3 bases and J by 1 base, with 13 bases between. The DNA for the CDR3 is TGTGCCAGCAGCGCGTACTACCCCATGAACACCGGGGAGCTGTTTTTT. As protein: CASSAYYPMNTGELFF.

V is TRBV4-1 and J is TRBJ2-7; possible D gene TRBD1, 6 bases. CDR3 length: 15 residues. Trimming shortened V by 1 base and J by 6 bases, and 16 bases separated the two germline ends. CDR1 and CDR2 from the germline V gene are MGHRA and YSYEKL. CDR3 DNA sequence: TGCGCCAGCAGCCAAGTAACAGGGAGTCCGGGCGAGCAGTACTTC. This codes for CASSQVTGSPGEQYF.

The chain has TRBV6-6 and TRBJ2-1; no reliable D call. V was pared by 4 bases and J by 15 bases, with 16 bases between. In germline, CDR1 is MNHNY, CDR2 SVGAGI (reference sequence). The CDR3 covers 12 residues. CDR3 nucleotides: TGTGCCAGCAGTTCGGACGTTAGGTGGCTGTTCTTC. This codes for CASSSDVRWLFF.

The rearrangement uses TRBV2 and TRBJ1-2; D is uncertain. With 3 bases removed from V and 6 bases from J, the gap between germline ends came to 11 bases. Per the germline V gene, CDR1 is SNHLY and CDR2 is FYNNEI. This CDR3 has 13 residues. CDR3 residues: CASSDGQVHGYTF. The CDR3 DNA sequence: TGTGCCAGCAGTGATGGTCAGGTTCATGGCTACACCTTC.

The rearrangement uses TRBV5-1 and TRBJ1-2; tentatively, D is TRBD1 (5 bases). V was pared by 7 bases and J by 4 bases, with 14 bases between. From germline, CDR1 is SGHRS and CDR2 YFSETQ. The CDR3 is 13 residues long. In DNA form, the CDR3 reads TGCGCCAGCGCGCGGGGGGAACTCTATGGCTACACCTTC. Protein product: CASARGELYGYTF.

The chain recombines TRBV10-2 with TRBJ1-6; 9 bases line up with TRBD1. This CDR3 region has 15 residues. Germline CDR1 and CDR2: WSHSY and SAAADI. Unmatched junction bases numbered 8, after V lost 6 bases and J lost 8 bases. The CDR3 coding sequence is TGCGCCAGCAGACTCCCGGGACAGGGCTATTCACCCCTCCACTTT. Translation gives CASRLPGQGYSPLHF.

The chain recombines TRBV28 with TRBJ2-7; D is uncertain. V lost 2 bases to trimming and J lost 4 bases, with 12 bases between them. CDR3 length: 14 residues. Germline lookup yields CDR1 MDHEN and CDR2 SYDVKM. The CDR3 region is CASSLVGPEYEQYF. As DNA, the CDR3 is TGTGCCAGCAGTTTAGTAGGGCCCGAATACGAGCAGTACTTC.